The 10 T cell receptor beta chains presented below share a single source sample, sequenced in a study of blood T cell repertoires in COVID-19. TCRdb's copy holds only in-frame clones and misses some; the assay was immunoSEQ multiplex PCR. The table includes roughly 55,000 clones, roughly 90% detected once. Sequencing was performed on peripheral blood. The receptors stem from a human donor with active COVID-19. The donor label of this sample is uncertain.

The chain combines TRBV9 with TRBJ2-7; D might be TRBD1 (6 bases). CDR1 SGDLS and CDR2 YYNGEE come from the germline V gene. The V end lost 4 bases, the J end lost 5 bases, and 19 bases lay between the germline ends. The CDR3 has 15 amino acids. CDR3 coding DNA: TGTGCCAGCAGCAGAGGGATACAGGGATGGGACGAGCAGTACTTC. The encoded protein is CASSRGIQGWDEQYF. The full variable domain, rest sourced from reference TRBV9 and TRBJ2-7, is DSGVTQTPKHLITATGQRVTLRCSPRSGDLSVYWYQQSLDQGLQFLIQYYNGEERAKGNILERFSAQQFPDLHSELNLSSLELGDSALYFCASSRGIQGWDEQYFGPGTRLTVT.

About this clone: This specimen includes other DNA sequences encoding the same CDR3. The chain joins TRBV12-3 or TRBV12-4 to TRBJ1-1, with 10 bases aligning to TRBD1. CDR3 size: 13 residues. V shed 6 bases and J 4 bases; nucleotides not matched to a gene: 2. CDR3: CASSRQGATEAFF. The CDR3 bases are TGTGCCAGCAGCAGACAGGGGGCCACTGAAGCTTTCTTT.

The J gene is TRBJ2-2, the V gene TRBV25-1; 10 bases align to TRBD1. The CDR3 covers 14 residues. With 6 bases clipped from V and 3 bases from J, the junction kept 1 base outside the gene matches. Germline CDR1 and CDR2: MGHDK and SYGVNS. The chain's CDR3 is CASSGTGDTGELFF. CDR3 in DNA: TGTGCCAGCAGCGGGACAGGGGACACCGGGGAGCTGTTTTTT.

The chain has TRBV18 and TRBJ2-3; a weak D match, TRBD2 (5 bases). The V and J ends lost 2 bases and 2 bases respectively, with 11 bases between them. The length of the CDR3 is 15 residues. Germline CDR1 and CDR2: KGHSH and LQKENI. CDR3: CASSPSLVFTDTQYF. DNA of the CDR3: TGTGCCAGCTCACCATCACTAGTCTTCACAGATACGCAGTATTTT.

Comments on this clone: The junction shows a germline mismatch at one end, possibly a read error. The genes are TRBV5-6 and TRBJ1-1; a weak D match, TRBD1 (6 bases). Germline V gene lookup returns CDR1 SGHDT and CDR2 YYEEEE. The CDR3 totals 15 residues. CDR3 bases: TGTGCCAGCAGTTTGGGACAAAACATGAACACTGAAGCTTTCTTT. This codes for CASSLGQNMNTEAFF.

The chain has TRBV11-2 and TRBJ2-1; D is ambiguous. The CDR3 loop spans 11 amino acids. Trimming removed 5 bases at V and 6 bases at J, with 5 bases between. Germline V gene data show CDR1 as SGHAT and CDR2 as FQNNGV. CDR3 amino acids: CASSPSNEQFF. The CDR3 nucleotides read TGTGCCAGCAGCCCGTCCAATGAGCAGTTCTTC.

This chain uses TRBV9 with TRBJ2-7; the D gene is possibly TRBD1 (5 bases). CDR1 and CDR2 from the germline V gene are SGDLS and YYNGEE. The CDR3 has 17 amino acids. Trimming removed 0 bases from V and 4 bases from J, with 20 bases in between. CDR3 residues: CASSVGPSQGKGYEQYF. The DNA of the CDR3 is TGTGCCAGCAGCGTAGGTCCCTCTCAGGGAAAAGGGTACGAGCAGTACTTC.

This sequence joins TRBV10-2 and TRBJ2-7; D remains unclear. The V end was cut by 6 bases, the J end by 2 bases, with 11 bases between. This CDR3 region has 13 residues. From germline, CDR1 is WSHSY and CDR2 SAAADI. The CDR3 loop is CASRRQVTYEQYF. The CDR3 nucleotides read TGCGCCAGCAGAAGACAAGTTACCTACGAGCAGTACTTC.

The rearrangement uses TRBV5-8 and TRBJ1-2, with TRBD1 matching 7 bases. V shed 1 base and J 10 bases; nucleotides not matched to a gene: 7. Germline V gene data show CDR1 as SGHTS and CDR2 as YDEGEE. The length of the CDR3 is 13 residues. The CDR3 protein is CASSLRDSHPYTF. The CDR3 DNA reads TGTGCCAGCAGCTTGAGGGACAGCCATCCCTACACCTTC.

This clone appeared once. In nucleotides, the CDR3 is TGTGCCAGCAGTTTACAGGGGACAGCCTACGAGCAGTACTTC. Its translation: CASSLQGTAYEQYF. The gene calls are TRBV27 and TRBJ2-7; 7 positions agree with TRBD1. The J segment lost 2 bases and the V segment lost 2 bases, leaving 3 bases of the junction unmatched. CDR3 size: 14 residues. In germline, CDR1 is MNHEY, CDR2 SMNVEV (reference sequence).